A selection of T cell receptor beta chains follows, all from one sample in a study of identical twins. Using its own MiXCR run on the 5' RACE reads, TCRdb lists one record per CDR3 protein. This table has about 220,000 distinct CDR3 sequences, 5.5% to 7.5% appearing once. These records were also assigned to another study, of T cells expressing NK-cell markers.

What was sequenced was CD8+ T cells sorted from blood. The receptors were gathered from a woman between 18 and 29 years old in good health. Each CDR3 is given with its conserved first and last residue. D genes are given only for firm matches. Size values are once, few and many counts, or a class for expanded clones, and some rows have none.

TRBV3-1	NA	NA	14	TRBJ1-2	CASSPEAGDYGYTF	TGTGCCAGCAGCCCGGAGGCAGGGGACTATGGCTACACCTTC
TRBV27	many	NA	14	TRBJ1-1	CASSFGALNTEAFF	TGTGCCAGCAGTTTTGGGGCCTTGAACACTGAAGCTTTCTTT
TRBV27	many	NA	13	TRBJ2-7	CASSLRVSYEQYF	TGTGCCAGCAGCTTAAGGGTCTCCTACGAGCAGTACTTC
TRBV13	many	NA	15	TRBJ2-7	CASSLTNRDSYEQYF	TGTGCCAGCAGCTTGACCAACAGGGATTCCTACGAGCAGTACTTC
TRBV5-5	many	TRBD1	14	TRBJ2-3	CASSLGTGEDTQYF	TGTGCCAGCAGCTTGGGGACAGGGGAAGATACGCAGTATTTT
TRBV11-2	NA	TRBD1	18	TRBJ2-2	CASSLDPRTGVSTGELFF	TGTGCCAGCAGCTTAGATCCCCGGACAGGGGTGAGCACCGGGGAGCTGTTTTTT
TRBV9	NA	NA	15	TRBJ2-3	CASSGQGRGTDTQYF	TGTGCCAGCAGCGGTCAGGGGAGGGGCACAGATACGCAGTATTTT
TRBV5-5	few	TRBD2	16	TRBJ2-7	CASSLPTSGTSYEQYF	TGTGCCAGCAGCTTACCGACTAGCGGGACCTCCTACGAGCAGTACTTC
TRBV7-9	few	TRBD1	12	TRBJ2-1	CASRSGGNEQFF	TGTGCCAGCAGATCAGGGGGCAATGAGCAGTTCTTC
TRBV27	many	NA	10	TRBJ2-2	CASGGGELFF	TGTGCCAGCGGGGGCGGGGAGCTGTTTTTT
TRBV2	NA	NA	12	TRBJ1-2	CARGQTNYGYTF	TGTGCCAGAGGACAGACTAACTATGGCTACACCTTC
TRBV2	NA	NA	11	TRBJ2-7	CASSDTFEQYF	TGTGCCAGCAGTGATACGTTCGAGCAGTACTTC
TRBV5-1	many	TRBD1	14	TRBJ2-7	CASSLRDSLREQYF	TGCGCCAGCAGCTTGAGGGACAGCTTAAGGGAGCAGTACTTC
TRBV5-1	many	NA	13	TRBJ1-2	CASSLRGAHDYTF	TGCGCCAGCAGCTTGAGGGGGGCGCATGACTACACCTTC
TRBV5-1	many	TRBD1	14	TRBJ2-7	CASSQGQGYYEQYF	TGCGCCAGCAGTCAAGGACAGGGGTACTACGAGCAGTACTTC
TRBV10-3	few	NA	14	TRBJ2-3	CAISEPGTADTQYF	TGTGCCATCAGTGAGCCTGGGACTGCAGATACGCAGTATTTT
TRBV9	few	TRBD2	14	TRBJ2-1	CASEGSGGGNEQFF	TGTGCCAGCGAGGGGAGCGGGGGGGGGAATGAGCAGTTCTTC
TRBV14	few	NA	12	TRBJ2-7	CASSQTTHEQYF	TGTGCCAGCAGCCAAACGACTCACGAGCAGTACTTC
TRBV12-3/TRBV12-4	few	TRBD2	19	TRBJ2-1	CASWGTSGTLTSSYNEQFF	TGTGCCAGCTGGGGGACTAGCGGGACACTTACGAGCTCCTACAATGAGCAGTTCTTC
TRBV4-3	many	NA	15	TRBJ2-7	CASSQETSLVYEQYF	TGCGCCAGCAGCCAAGAAACTAGCTTGGTCTACGAGCAGTACTTC
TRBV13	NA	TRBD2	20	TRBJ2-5	CASSTLISERGRAGGETQYF	TGTGCCAGCAGCACGCTTATCTCCGAGAGAGGGAGGGCAGGAGGAGAGACCCAGTACTTC
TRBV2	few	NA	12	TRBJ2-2	CASSPPTRELFF	TGTGCCAGCAGTCCCCCAACTAGGGAGCTGTTTTTT
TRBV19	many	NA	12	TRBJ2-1	CASSIVGNEQFF	TGTGCCAGTAGTATAGTAGGGAATGAGCAGTTCTTC
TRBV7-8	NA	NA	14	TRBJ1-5	CASSLWGSNQPQHF	TGTGCCAGCAGCTTGTGGGGTAGCAATCAGCCCCAGCATTTT
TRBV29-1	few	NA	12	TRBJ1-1	CSVVEPNTEAFF	TGCAGCGTTGTAGAGCCGAACACTGAAGCTTTCTTT
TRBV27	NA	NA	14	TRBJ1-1	CASSLDTMDTEAFF	TGTGCCAGCAGTCTCGACACAATGGACACTGAAGCTTTCTTT
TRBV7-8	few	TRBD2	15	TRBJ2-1	CASSPLAGRGNEQFF	TGTGCCAGCAGCCCCCTAGCGGGTCGCGGCAATGAGCAGTTCTTC
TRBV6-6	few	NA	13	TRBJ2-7	CASSDGVGPEQYF	TGTGCCAGCAGCGACGGGGTGGGCCCCGAGCAGTACTTC
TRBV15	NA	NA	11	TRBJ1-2	CVQPSGDGYTF	TGTGTCCAACCATCAGGGGATGGCTACACCTTC
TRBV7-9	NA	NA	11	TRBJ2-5	CASSLGWTQYF	TGTGCCAGCAGCTTAGGCTGGACCCAGTACTTC
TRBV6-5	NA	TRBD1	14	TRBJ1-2	CASSYTGTGNDYTF	TGTGCCAGCAGTTACACCGGGACAGGGAACGACTACACCTTC
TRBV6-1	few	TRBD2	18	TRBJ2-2	CASSDSGSSPTNTGELFF	TGTGCCAGCAGTGATAGCGGGAGCTCCCCCACGAACACCGGGGAGCTGTTTTTT
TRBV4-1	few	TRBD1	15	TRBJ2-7	CASSQEDRGGYEQYF	TGCGCCAGCAGCCAAGAGGACAGGGGCGGCTACGAGCAGTACTTC
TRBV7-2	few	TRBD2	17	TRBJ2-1	CASSLARTSGSYNEQFF	TGTGCCAGCAGCTTAGCGCGGACTAGCGGTTCCTACAATGAGCAGTTCTTC
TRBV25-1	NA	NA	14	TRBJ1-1	CASSEGAAGTEAFF	TGTGCCAGCAGCGAAGGGGCTGCCGGGACTGAAGCTTTCTTT
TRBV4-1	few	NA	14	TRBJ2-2	CASSQPDNTGELFF	TGCGCCAGCAGCCAACCGGATAACACCGGGGAGCTGTTTTTT
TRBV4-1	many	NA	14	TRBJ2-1	CASSPDSTSHEQFF	TGCGCCAGCAGTCCCGACTCGACCTCCCATGAGCAGTTCTTC
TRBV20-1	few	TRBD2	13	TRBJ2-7	CSVPTSGWAEQYF	TGCAGTGTCCCGACTAGCGGGTGGGCCGAGCAGTACTTC
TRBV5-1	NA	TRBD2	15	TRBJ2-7	CASSEETSAYNEQYF	TGCGCCAGCAGTGAAGAAACTAGCGCGTACAATGAGCAGTACTTC
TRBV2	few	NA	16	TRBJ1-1	CASSYRVDSMNTEAFF	TGTGCCAGCAGTTACAGGGTGGATTCAATGAACACTGAAGCTTTCTTT
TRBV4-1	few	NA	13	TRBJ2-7	CASSQDRGSEQYF	TGCGCCAGCAGCCAAGATCGAGGATCCGAGCAGTACTTC
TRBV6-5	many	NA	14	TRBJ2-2	CASSLGGYTGELFF	TGTGCCAGCAGTCTAGGGGGGTACACCGGGGAGCTGTTTTTT
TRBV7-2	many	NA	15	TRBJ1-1	CASSPPGSMNTEAFF	TGTGCCAGCAGCCCTCCTGGAAGCATGAACACTGAAGCTTTCTTT
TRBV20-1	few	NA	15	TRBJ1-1	CSAVRSQEMNTEAFF	TGCAGTGCTGTACGATCTCAGGAAATGAACACTGAAGCTTTCTTT
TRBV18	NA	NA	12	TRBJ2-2	CASSPAPGELFF	TGTGCCAGCTCTCCGGCGCCCGGGGAGCTGTTTTTT
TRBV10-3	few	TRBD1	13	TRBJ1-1	CAISRTGYTEAFF	TGTGCCATCAGCCGGACAGGGTACACTGAAGCTTTCTTT
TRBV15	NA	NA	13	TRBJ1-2	CATSSSPLYGYTF	TGTGCCACCAGCAGCTCCCCTCTCTATGGCTACACCTTC
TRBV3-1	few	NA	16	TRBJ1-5	CASSPGTYYSNQPQHF	TGTGCCAGCAGCCCCGGGACATATTATAGCAATCAGCCCCAGCATTTT
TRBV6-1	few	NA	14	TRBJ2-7	CASSLEGRLYEQYF	TGTGCCAGCAGTCTTGAGGGAAGACTTTACGAGCAGTACTTC